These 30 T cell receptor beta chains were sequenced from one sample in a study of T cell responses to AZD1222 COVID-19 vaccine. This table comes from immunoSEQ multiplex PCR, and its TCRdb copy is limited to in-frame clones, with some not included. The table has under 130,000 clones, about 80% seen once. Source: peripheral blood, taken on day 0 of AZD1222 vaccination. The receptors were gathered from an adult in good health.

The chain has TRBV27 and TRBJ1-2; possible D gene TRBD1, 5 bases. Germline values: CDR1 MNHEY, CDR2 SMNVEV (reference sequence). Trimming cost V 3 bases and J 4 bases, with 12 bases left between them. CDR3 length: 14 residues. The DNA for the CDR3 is TGTGCCAGCAGTTTTTCAGGGCTACCCTATGGCTACACCTTC. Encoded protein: CASSFSGLPYGYTF.

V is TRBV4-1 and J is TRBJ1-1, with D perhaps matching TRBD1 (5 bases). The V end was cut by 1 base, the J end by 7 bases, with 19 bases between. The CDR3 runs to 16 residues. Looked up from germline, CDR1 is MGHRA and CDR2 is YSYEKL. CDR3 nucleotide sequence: TGCGCCAGCAGCCAAGTCCGTATGTCGAGGGGTGATGAAGCTTTCTTT. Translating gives CASSQVRMSRGDEAFF.

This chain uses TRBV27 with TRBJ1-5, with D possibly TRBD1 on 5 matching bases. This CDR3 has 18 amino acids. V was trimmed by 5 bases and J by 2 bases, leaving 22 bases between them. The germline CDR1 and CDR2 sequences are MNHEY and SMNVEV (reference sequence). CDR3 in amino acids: CASSGGLGRFLGNQPQHF. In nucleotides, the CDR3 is TGTGCCAGCAGTGGGGGATTGGGCAGATTCTTGGGCAATCAGCCCCAGCATTTT.

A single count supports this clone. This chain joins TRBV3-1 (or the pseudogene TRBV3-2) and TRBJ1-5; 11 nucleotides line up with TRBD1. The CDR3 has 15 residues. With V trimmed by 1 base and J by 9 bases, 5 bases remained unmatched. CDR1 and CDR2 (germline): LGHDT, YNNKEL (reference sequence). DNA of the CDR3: TGTGCCAGCAGCCAAGGAGGGACAGGGGGATGGCCCCAGCATTTT. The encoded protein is CASSQGGTGGWPQHF.

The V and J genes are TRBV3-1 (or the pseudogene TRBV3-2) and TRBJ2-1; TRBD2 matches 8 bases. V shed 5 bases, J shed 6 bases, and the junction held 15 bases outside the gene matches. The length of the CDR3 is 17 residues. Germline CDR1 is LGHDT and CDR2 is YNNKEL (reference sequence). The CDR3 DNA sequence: TGTGCCAGCAGCACCCAGTTCGGACTAGCCGTAGTCAATGAGCAGTTCTTC. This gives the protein CASSTQFGLAVVNEQFF.

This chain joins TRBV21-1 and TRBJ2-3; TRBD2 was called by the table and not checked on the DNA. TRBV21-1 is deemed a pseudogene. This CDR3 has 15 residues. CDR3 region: CASYPRAGSTDTQYF. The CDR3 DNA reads TGTGCCAGCTACCCGAGGGCTGGTAGCACAGATACGCAGTATTTT.

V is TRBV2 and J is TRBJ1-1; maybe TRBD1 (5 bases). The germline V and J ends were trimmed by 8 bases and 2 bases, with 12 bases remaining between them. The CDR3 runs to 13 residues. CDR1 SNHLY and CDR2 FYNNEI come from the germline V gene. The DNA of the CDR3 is TGTGCCAGCTTCCGGGACCGCAACACTGAAGCTTTCTTT. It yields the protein CASFRDRNTEAFF.

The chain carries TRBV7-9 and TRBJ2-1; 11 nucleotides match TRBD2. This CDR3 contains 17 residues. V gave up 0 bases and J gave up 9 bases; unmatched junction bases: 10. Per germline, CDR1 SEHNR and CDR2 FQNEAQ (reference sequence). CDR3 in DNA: TGTGCCAGCAGCTTAGCTAGCGGGGGGGCCGGTCGGCGTGAGCAGTTCTTC. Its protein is CASSLASGGAGRREQFF.

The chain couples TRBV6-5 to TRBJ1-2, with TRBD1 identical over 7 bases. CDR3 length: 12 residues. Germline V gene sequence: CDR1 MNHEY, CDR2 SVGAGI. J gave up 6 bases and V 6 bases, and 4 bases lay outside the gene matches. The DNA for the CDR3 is TGTGCCAGCAGCCAGACAGGGAATGGCTACACCTTC. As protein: CASSQTGNGYTF.

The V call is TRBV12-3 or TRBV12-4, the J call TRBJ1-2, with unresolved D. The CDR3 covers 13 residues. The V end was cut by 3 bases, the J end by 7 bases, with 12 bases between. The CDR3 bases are TGTGCCAGCAGTTTCCAGGCCCTCGGTGGCTACACCTTC. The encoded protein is CASSFQALGGYTF.

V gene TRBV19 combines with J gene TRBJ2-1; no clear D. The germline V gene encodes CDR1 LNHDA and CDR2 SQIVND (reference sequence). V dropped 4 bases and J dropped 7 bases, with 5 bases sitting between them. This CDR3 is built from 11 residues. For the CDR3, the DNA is TGTGCCAGTAGTACCCGAAATGAGCAGTTCTTC. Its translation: CASSTRNEQFF. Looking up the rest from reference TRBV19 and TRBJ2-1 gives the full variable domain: DGGITQSPKYLFRKEGQNVTLSCEQNLNHDAMYWYRQDPGQGLRLIYYSQIVNDFQKGDIAEGYSVSREKKESFPLTVTSAQKNPTAFYLCASSTRNEQFFGPGTRLTVL.

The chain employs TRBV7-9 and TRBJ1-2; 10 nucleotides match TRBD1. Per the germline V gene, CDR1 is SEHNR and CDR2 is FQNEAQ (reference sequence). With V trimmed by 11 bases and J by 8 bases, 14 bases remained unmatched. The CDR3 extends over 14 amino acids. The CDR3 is CAVRWDRGGYGYTF. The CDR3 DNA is TGTGCCGTCCGATGGGACAGGGGAGGATACGGCTACACCTTC.

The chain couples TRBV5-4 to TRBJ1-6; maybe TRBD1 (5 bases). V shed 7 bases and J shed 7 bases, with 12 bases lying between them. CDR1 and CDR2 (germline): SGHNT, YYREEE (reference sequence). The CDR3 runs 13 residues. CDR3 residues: CASSGTSNSPLHF. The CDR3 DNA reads TGTGCCAGCTCCGGGACTTCGAATTCACCCCTCCACTTT.

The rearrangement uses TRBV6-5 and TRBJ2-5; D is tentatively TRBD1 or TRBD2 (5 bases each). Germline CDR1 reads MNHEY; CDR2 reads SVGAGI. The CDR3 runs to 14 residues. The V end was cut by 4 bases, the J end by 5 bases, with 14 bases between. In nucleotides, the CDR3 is TGTGCCAGCAGTTGGAGAGAGGGGCGGGAGACCCAGTACTTC. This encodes CASSWREGRETQYF.

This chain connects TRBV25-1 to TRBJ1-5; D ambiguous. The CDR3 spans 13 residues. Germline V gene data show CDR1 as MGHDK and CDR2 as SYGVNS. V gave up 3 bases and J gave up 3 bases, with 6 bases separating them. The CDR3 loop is CASSEPNNQPQHF. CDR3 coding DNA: TGTGCCAGCAGTGAGCCAAACAATCAGCCCCAGCATTTT.

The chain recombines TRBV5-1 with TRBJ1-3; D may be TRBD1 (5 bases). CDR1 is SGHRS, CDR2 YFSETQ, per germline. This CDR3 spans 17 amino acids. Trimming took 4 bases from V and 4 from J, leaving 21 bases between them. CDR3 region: CASSPRQTGDRGNTIYF. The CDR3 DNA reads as TGCGCCAGCAGCCCCAGACAGACCGGGGACCGAGGAAACACCATATATTTT.

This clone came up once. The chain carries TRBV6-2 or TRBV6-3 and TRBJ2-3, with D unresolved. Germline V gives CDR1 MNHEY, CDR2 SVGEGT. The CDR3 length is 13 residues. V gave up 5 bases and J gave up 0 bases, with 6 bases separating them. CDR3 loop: CASSPDSTDTQYF. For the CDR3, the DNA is TGTGCCAGCAGTCCAGACAGCACAGATACGCAGTATTTT.

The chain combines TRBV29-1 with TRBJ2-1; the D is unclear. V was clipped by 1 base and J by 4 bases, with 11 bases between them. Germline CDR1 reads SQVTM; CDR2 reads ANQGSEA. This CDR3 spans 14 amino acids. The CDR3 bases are TGCAGCGTTGAAGTCCGTGGTAGGTACAATGAGCAGTTCTTC. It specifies CSVEVRGRYNEQFF.

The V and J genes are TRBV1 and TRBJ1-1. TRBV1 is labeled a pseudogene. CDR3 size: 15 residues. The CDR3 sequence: CTSSLCGHWNTEAFF. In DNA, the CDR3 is TGCACCAGCAGCCTCTGCGGGCATTGGAACACTGAAGCTTTCTTT.

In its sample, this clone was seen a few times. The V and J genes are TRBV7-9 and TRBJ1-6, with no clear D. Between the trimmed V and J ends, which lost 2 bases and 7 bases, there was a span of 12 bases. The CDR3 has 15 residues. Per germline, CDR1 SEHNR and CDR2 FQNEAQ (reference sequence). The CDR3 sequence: CASSLRESENSPLHF. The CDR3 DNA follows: TGTGCCAGCAGCTTACGTGAGTCGGAGAATTCACCCCTCCACTTT.

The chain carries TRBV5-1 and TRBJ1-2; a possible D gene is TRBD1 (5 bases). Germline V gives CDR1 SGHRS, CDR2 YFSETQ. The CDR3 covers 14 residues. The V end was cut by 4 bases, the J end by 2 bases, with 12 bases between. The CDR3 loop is CASSLSTVNYGYTF. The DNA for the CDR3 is TGCGCCAGCAGCCTATCGACAGTAAACTATGGCTACACCTTC.

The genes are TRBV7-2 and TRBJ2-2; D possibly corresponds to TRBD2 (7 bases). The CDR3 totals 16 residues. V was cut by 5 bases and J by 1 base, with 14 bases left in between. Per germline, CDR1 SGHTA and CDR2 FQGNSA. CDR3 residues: CASSAGGGLNTGELFF. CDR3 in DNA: TGTGCCAGCAGCGCTGGGGGGGGGCTGAACACCGGGGAGCTGTTTTTT.

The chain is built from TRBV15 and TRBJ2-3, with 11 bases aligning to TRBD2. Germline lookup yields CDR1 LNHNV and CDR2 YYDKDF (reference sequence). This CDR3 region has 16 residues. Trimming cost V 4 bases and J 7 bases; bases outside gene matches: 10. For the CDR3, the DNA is TGTGCCACCAGCATCAATAGCGGGGGGGCACAGAATACGCAGTATTTT. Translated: CATSINSGGAQNTQYF.

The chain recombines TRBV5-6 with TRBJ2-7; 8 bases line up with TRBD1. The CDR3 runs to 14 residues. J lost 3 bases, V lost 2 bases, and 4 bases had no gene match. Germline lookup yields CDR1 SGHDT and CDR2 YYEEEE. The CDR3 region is CASSFRDRNYEQYF. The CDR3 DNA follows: TGTGCCAGCAGCTTCCGGGACAGGAACTACGAGCAGTACTTC.

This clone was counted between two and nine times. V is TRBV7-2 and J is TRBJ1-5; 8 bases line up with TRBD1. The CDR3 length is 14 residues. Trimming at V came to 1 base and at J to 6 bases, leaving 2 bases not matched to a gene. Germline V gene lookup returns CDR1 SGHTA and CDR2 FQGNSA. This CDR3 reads CASSLGQGAQPQHF. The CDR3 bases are TGTGCCAGCAGCTTAGGTCAGGGGGCTCAGCCCCAGCATTTT.

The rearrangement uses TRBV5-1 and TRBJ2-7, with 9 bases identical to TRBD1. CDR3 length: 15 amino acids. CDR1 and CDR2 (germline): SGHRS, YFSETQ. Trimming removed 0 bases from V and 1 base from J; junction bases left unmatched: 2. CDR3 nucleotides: TGCGCCAGCAGCTTGGCCGGGACAGGGTCCTACGAGCAGTACTTC. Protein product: CASSLAGTGSYEQYF.

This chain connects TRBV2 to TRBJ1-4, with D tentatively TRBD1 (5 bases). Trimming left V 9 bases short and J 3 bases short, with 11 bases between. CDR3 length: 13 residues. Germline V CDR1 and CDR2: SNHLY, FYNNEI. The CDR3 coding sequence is TGTGCCAGTCAACCGGGACCTAATGAAAAACTGTTTTTT. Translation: CASQPGPNEKLFF.

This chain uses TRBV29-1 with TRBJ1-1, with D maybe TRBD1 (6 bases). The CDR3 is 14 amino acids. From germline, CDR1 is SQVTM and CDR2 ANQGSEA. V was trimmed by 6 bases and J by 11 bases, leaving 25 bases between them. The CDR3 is CSVNLQGGTGAAFF. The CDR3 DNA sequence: TGCAGCGTAAACTTACAGGGAGGAACTGGGGCCGCTTTCTTT.

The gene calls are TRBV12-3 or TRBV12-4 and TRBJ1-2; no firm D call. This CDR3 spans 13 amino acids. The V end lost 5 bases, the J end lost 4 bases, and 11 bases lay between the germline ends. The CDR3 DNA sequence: TGTGCCAGCAGTCCTTTATCATCCTATGGCTACACCTTC. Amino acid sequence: CASSPLSSYGYTF.

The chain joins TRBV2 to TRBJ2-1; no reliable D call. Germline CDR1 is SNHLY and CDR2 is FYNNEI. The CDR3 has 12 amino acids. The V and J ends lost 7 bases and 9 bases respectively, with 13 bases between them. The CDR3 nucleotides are TGTGCCAGCATTACAGCGTTCTCTGAGCAGTTCTTC. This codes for CASITAFSEQFF.